The present entry profiles one T cell receptor (beta chain) with its context. This sample was taken from a study of blood T cell repertoires in COVID-19. This CDR3 region has 14 residues. Looked up from germline, CDR1 is MNHEY and CDR2 is SVGAGI. V shed 6 bases, J shed 2 bases, and the junction held 3 bases outside the gene matches. Assay: immunoSEQ multiplex PCR; the TCRdb copy retains only in-frame clones and omits some. Among 150,000 to 200,000 clones, roughly four fifths were seen once, and the ten largest hold around 8%. This chain joins TRBV6-5 and TRBJ1-1; 10 nucleotides align to TRBD1. The source material was peripheral blood. This TCR came from a woman in her 70s with COVID-19, enrolled during active disease. The CDR3 region is CASSQTGGNTEAFF. The DNA of the CDR3 is TGTGCCAGCAGCCAGACAGGGGGCAACACTGAAGCTTTCTTT.